Listed below are T cell receptor beta chains from one sample, sequenced in a study of T cells in Graves' hyperthyroidism and ophthalmopathy. TCRdb processed the multiplex PCR reads anew with MiXCR; each CDR3 protein has one entry. The sample includes about 560,000 distinct CDR3 sequences, around 45% of them seen just once. Material for sequencing was peripheral blood or thyroid tissue (not recorded which). Receptors were obtained from a woman between 18 and 30 years old with Graves' hyperthyroidism. CDR3s include the opening cysteine and the closing phenylalanine or tryptophan. D genes are given only for firm matches. Clone size is not always given. Where it is, it says once, few, many or a class for expanded clones.

V	size	J	D	CDR3	DNA
TRBV10-3	.	TRBJ2-7	TRBD2	CAISESNGLAYEQYF	TGTGCCATCAGTGAGTCGAATGGACTAGCTTACGAGCAGTACTTC
TRBV12-3/TRBV12-4	.	TRBJ1-6	TRBD1	CASGLTGTGSSPLHF	TGTGCTAGTGGTTTAACCGGGACAGGGAGCTCACCCCTCCACTTT
TRBV24-1	many	TRBJ1-5	.	CATSEGYQPQHF	TGTGCCACCAGTGAGGGTTACCAGCCCCAGCATTTT
TRBV25-1	.	TRBJ1-4	.	CASRDLENEKLFF	TGTGCCAGCAGAGATCTCGAGAATGAAAAACTGTTTTTT
TRBV7-9	.	TRBJ2-7	.	CASSATAVSYEQYF	TGTGCCAGCAGCGCAACCGCAGTCTCCTACGAGCAGTACTTC
TRBV29-1	many	TRBJ2-2	.	CSVDLQGTGELFF	TGCAGCGTTGATCTACAGGGCACCGGGGAGCTGTTTTTT
TRBV20-1	.	TRBJ2-5	TRBD1	CSAPQGAAEETQYF	TGCAGTGCTCCACAGGGGGCTGCTGAAGAGACCCAGTACTTC
TRBV6-5	.	TRBJ2-7	.	CASSYRRDTLRYYEQYF	TGTGCCAGCAGTTACCGCCGGGACACTCTTAGGTACTACGAGCAGTACTTC
TRBV29-1	once	TRBJ1-3	TRBD1	CSVEDRTNTIYF	TGCAGCGTTGAGGACAGGACGAACACCATATATTTT
TRBV5-1	.	TRBJ2-7	TRBD2	CASKTSGGPWSIYEQYF	TGCGCCAGCAAGACTAGCGGAGGGCCGTGGAGTATCTACGAGCAGTACTTC
TRBV24-1	.	TRBJ1-1	.	CATSEPDTRVAFF	TGTGCCACCAGTGAGCCGGACACACGGGTGGCTTTCTTT
TRBV11-2	.	TRBJ2-5	TRBD2	CASVAGGPEVETQYF	TGTGCTAGCGTAGCGGGAGGGCCTGAGGTAGAGACCCAGTACTTC
TRBV10-3	.	TRBJ2-5	.	CAISESEGNTEEETQYF	TGTGCCATCAGTGAGTCCGAGGGGAACACTGAAGAAGAGACCCAGTACTTC
TRBV25-1	once	TRBJ2-5	.	CASSFGDGQGETQYF	TGCGCCAGCAGCTTTGGGGATGGGCAGGGCGAGACCCAGTACTTC
TRBV20-1	many	TRBJ1-2	.	CSAPPSFGGYTF	TGCAGTGCTCCACCATCTTTCGGGGGCTACACCTTC
TRBV20-1	once	TRBJ2-5	TRBD1	CSATDTGGQETQYF	TGCAGTGCCACGGATACAGGGGGGCAAGAGACCCAGTACTTC
TRBV15	.	TRBJ2-7	.	CATRESGTPYEQYF	TGTGCCACCAGGGAATCAGGGACGCCCTACGAGCAGTACTTC
TRBV15	few	TRBJ2-5	TRBD2	CATSRDPAGVVFF	TGTGCCACCAGCAGAGATCCGGCGGGAGTGGTGTTCTTC
TRBV5-1	.	TRBJ1-2	.	CASSFTSGVGGYTF	TGCGCCAGCAGCTTCACTTCGGGGGTAGGAGGCTACACCTTC
TRBV5-6	.	TRBJ1-5	.	CASSPDPNQPQHF	TGTGCCAGCAGCCCGGACCCCAATCAGCCCCAGCATTTT
TRBV11-2	few	TRBJ1-1	.	CASSIETGSNTEAFF	TGTGCCAGCAGCATAGAGACAGGCTCAAACACTGAAGCTTTCTTT
TRBV10-3	many	TRBJ2-7	.	CAISDTRLTAYEQYF	TGTGCCATCAGTGATACCCGCCTGACAGCCTACGAGCAGTACTTC
TRBV7-2	many	TRBJ2-5	.	CASSQGPAQETQYF	TGTGCCAGCAGCCAAGGACCGGCCCAAGAGACCCAGTACTTC
TRBV29-1	.	TRBJ1-2	.	CSVGGRKGYGYTF	TGCAGCGTTGGCGGACGGAAGGGCTATGGCTACACCTTC
TRBV15	many	TRBJ1-1	.	CATSARGNTEAFF	TGTGCCACCAGCGCCAGGGGGAACACTGAAGCTTTCTTT
TRBV4-2	.	TRBJ1-2	.	CASSLDSHSYGYTF	TGTGCCAGCAGCTTGGACAGCCATAGCTATGGCTACACCTTC
TRBV6-5	.	TRBJ2-2	TRBD1	CASSSDRVLNTGELFF	TGTGCCAGCAGTTCCGACAGGGTACTGAACACCGGGGAGCTGTTTTTT
TRBV9	few	TRBJ1-1	.	CASSPPQYRNTEAFF	TGTGCCAGCAGCCCCCCTCAGTATAGGAACACTGAAGCTTTCTTT
TRBV19	few	TRBJ2-7	.	CASSIGTASYEQYF	TGTGCCAGTAGTATAGGGACAGCCTCCTACGAGCAGTACTTC
TRBV7-9	many	TRBJ1-2	.	CASSSISTGYTF	TGTGCCAGCAGTTCCATTAGTACTGGCTACACCTTC
TRBV20-1	many	TRBJ2-7	TRBD2	CSAWDYSYEQYF	TGCAGTGCTTGGGACTACTCCTACGAGCAGTACTTC
TRBV29-1	.	TRBJ1-2	.	CSSRGERTTNYGYTF	TGCAGCTCTCGAGGTGAACGGACAACTAACTATGGCTACACCTTC
TRBV24-1	many	TRBJ2-5	.	CATSDFGGEETQYF	TGTGCCACCAGTGATTTCGGGGGAGAAGAGACCCAGTACTTC
TRBV15	.	TRBJ1-2	.	CATSSWTEVGYTF	TGTGCCACCAGCAGTTGGACGGAGGTTGGCTACACCTTC
TRBV14	many	TRBJ1-6	.	CASSQGDSPLHF	TGTGCCAGCAGCCAAGGCGATTCACCCCTCCACTTT
TRBV7-9	few	TRBJ2-6	TRBD2	CASSPGGGSGANVLTF	TGTGCCAGCAGCCCGGGGGGGGGATCTGGGGCCAACGTCCTGACTTTC
TRBV11-2	many	TRBJ1-2	.	CASSQMKGRSGYTF	TGTGCCAGCAGCCAGATGAAGGGGAGGAGCGGCTACACCTTC
TRBV2	.	TRBJ1-1	.	CASSLANGGLGTEAFF	TGTGCCAGCAGCTTAGCCAATGGAGGGCTCGGCACTGAAGCTTTCTTT
TRBV20-1	.	TRBJ2-5	TRBD2	CSAGEREAEETQYF	TGCAGTGCCGGAGAGCGGGAGGCTGAAGAGACCCAGTACTTC
TRBV27	.	TRBJ1-5	TRBD1	CASSTYRQGSGQPQHF	TGTGCCAGCAGTACCTACCGACAGGGAAGCGGTCAGCCCCAGCATTTT
TRBV14	few	TRBJ2-5	.	CASSQVLGALKTQYF	TGTGCCAGCAGCCAAGTTCTGGGGGCGTTGAAGACCCAGTACTTC